This T cell receptor beta chain was documented in a study of blood T cell repertoires in COVID-19. As for the study in general: Sample material is recorded as cDNA or gDNA derived from T cells, B-cell-depleted T cells, or PBMCs.

Sequencing was performed with immunoSEQ multiplex PCR; in TCRdb, only in-frame clones are kept and a portion is missing. Among roughly 180,000 clones listed, roughly three quarters were seen once. V was clipped by 3 bases and J by 0 bases, with 9 bases between them. CDR3 length: 15 residues. Germline-derived CDR1 and CDR2 are SEHNR and FQNEAQ (reference sequence). The chain is built from TRBV7-9 and TRBJ1-5; D gene ambiguous. This clonotype was sampled from a woman in her forties or fifties with active or convalescent COVID-19. The sample comprised peripheral blood. The CDR3 sequence is CASSLGDNSNQPQHF. CDR3 coding DNA: TGTGCCAGCAGCTTGGGAGACAATAGCAATCAGCCCCAGCATTTT.